The following is a TCR beta chain sequence with its context. Its target antigen remains unknown. Base qualities are not recorded, but no much larger clone differs from it by a single base. The library relied on the immunoSEQ multiplex PCR assay. To provide template for TCR sequencing, every sample had RNA extracted and reverse transcribed into cDNA. First-strand cDNA was synthesized using SuperScript III with a 2:1 mix of oligo-dT and random hexamers. A synthetic immune receptor repertoire was used to measure amplification bias, and any remaining bias was corrected computationally. In the authors' own workflow: Raw reads were preprocessed for error removal, and CDR3 was defined according to IMGT conventions as running from the conserved cysteine to phenylalanine. Clonality was calculated as 1 minus Shannon entropy normalized by log2 of the number of productive unique TCRs. Scalp TCRbeta sequences were cross-referenced with sorted blood CD4 and CD8 repertoires so that the CD4 or CD8 identity of scalp clones could be inferred. TCRdb took over this immuneACCESS table, retaining in-frame rearrangements with V and J assigned. Such tables are incomplete; in checked studies, under half of the missing clones stem from an unresolved V gene, and the remainder is unexplained. Clone size and the V and J calls come from that table; the DNA yielded D and trimming. The sample table holds some 130,000 clones, of which 49% were seen once. In total, the top ten clones hold approximately 19% of the sample.

What the time point label conveys for this sample: baseline before oral tofacitinib. Peripheral blood and lesional scalp punch biopsies were obtained from patients with alopecia areata. After PBMCs were isolated by density centrifugation and stained for CD3, CD4 and CD8, a FACSAria was used to sort CD4+ and CD8+ T cells. This entry belongs to a study of CD8+ T cells in alopecia areata (dated by TCRdb to the late 2010s). About the full investigation: The treated patients took part in an open-label pilot trial in which moderate-to-severe alopecia areata was treated with oral tofacitinib at 5 to 10 mg twice daily. The RNA source kit depended on sample type: the PAXgene miRNA kit for fixed scalp, the miRNeasy kit for PBMCs, and the RNeasy kit for mouse skin. To study T cell clonal expansion in alopecia areata, the researchers applied high-throughput TCRbeta sequencing to both the C3H/HeJ mouse model and human patients. Biopsies were taken from tofacitinib-treated patients at baseline and again at 4 and 24 weeks into treatment, and several of those patients also had a later scalp biopsy. Scalp clonality was compared among normal scalp (n=4), patchy alopecia areata scalp (n=8), and alopecia totalis/universalis scalp (n=8). In humans, TCRbeta sequencing was performed on scalp tissue and on sorted CD4+ and CD8+ peripheral blood T cells from healthy controls and from patients with patchy or totalis/universalis alopecia areata. Tofacitinib was administered for 6 to 18 months, and 6 months of follow-up off drug were then conducted to assess delayed response and recurrence. TCRbeta CDR3 regions were amplified by immunoSEQ multiplex PCR with 35 Vbeta forward and 13 Jbeta reverse primers. On the study overall, not on this receptor specifically: Unlike mouse skin, which is dominated by gammadelta T cells, normal human skin has resident alphabeta T cells that are also sequenced, and this complicates analysis of the scalp TCR repertoire. Compared with normal scalp, lesional scalp had higher clonality and more expanded CD8+ clones, particularly in alopecia totalis/universalis, a pattern that suggests antigenic drive. Shared TCR sequences between patients were less evident than in mice, which may be partly attributable to HLA diversity in the patient population.

The CDR3 holds 15 amino acids from the cysteine to the phenylalanine. Of all the DNA, just the CDR3 is kept, 45 bases in frame from base 1. The V and J ends are trimmed by 1 base and 0 bases, leaving 5 bases between them. CDR1 SGHRS and CDR2 YFSETQ were looked up in the germline V gene. This chain is built from TRBV5-1 and TRBJ2-6; the D gene is unclear. Sequences were derived from CD8+ T cells sorted from blood, sampled at week 0. The TCR sequence derives from a human donor with alopecia areata. The DNA is TGCGCCAGCAGCTTGACACTCTCTGGGGCCAACGTCCTGACTTTC. Its coded protein is CASSLTLSGANVLTF.